The 27 T cell receptor beta chains below were found in one sample sequenced in a study of T-cell memory formation after mild COVID-19. TCRdb reprocessed the 5' RACE reads via MiXCR and lists one record per CDR3 protein. The profile covers 250,000 to 350,000 distinct CDR3 sequences, with 15% to 20% appearing a single time and approximately 21% taken by the ten largest. The sequenced sample was PBMCs or a T cell subset sorted from them (not recorded which). All receptors derive from a man younger than 30 who had mild COVID-19 (a few samples of this study predate the infection). Cell type and time point are not known.

The gene calls are TRBV20-1 and TRBJ1-6; 7 bases line up with TRBD1. This CDR3 contains 16 residues. Germline-derived CDR1 and CDR2 are DFQATT and SNEGSKA (reference sequence). V shed 4 bases and J 2 bases; nucleotides not matched to a gene: 8. The CDR3 loop reads CSATEGAGAYNSPLHF. The CDR3 DNA reads as TGCAGTGCTACCGAGGGGGCCGGGGCCTATAATTCACCCCTCCACTTT.

This clonotype was observed a few times. The rearrangement links TRBV7-9 to TRBJ2-1, with 9 bases lining up with TRBD2. Losses at the gene ends were 5 bases for V and 5 bases for J; bases not matched to a gene: 28. The V gene's germline CDR1 is SEHNR and CDR2 FQNEAQ (reference sequence). The CDR3 is made up of 22 amino acids. The DNA for the CDR3 is TGTGCCAGCAGCCCCCGAGGGCAGGGGACCAGCGGGGGGCCTTGGGCAAACAATGAGCAGTTCTTC. Translated: CASSPRGQGTSGGPWANNEQFF. Complete variable domain (other parts from reference TRBV7-9 and TRBJ2-1): DTGVSQNPRHKITKRGQNVTFRCDPISEHNRLYWYRQTLGQGPEFLTYFQNEAQLEKSRLLSDRFSAERPKGSFSTLEIQRTEQGDSAMYLCASSPRGQGTSGGPWANNEQFFGPGTRLTVL.

The V gene is TRBV4-3, the J gene TRBJ1-6; D remains unclear. The V end lost 1 base, the J end lost 10 bases, and 8 bases lay between the germline ends. The CDR3 is 13 residues long. Germline CDR1 reads LGHNA; CDR2 reads YSLEER. CDR3 sequence (DNA): TGCGCCAGCAGCCAAGTCGGGGTGTCACCCCTCCACTTT. Protein product: CASSQVGVSPLHF.

This chain connects TRBV5-1 to TRBJ1-4, with D maybe TRBD1 (6 bases). Germline values: CDR1 SGHRS, CDR2 YFSETQ. CDR3 length equals 17 residues. V was cut by 6 bases and J by 0 bases, with 18 bases left in between. In nucleotides, the CDR3 is TGCGCCAGCACTCCGGGACAAGAACTAGCAACTAATGAAAAACTGTTTTTT. This codes for CASTPGQELATNEKLFF.

This chain uses TRBV20-1 with TRBJ1-1, with 7 bases lining up with TRBD1. J gave up 6 bases and V 1 base, and 5 bases lay outside the gene matches. The CDR3 sequence is 13 residues long. Per the germline V gene, CDR1 is DFQATT and CDR2 is SNEGSKA (reference sequence). CDR3 DNA sequence: TGCAGTGCTAGAGGGACAGGAGACGCTGAAGCTTTCTTT. It translates to CSARGTGDAEAFF.

The gene calls are TRBV4-3 and TRBJ1-3, with 7 bases matching TRBD1. The V segment lost 1 base and the J segment 4 bases; nucleotides outside the gene matches: 4. CDR1 and CDR2 (germline): LGHNA, YSLEER. The CDR3 is 15 amino acids. In nucleotides, the CDR3 is TGCGCCAGCAGCCAAGCGACAGGGTCCGGAAACACCATATATTTT. This codes for CASSQATGSGNTIYF.

The rearrangement joins TRBV6-1 to TRBJ1-5; D possibly corresponds to TRBD1 (5 bases). V was clipped by 0 bases and J by 9 bases, with 15 bases between them. The CDR3 has 15 amino acids. Looked up from germline, CDR1 is MNHNS and CDR2 is SASEGT. This chain's CDR3 is CASSEAPGGGWPQHF. The CDR3 DNA reads TGTGCCAGCAGTGAAGCCCCAGGCGGGGGTTGGCCCCAGCATTTT.

V is TRBV29-1 and J is TRBJ1-1, with unresolved D. V was pared by 6 bases and J by 4 bases, with 12 bases between. The CDR3 spans 12 residues. CDR1 and CDR2 from the germline V gene are SQVTM and ANQGSEA. The CDR3 here is CSVGKLGTEAFF. CDR3 nucleotides: TGCAGCGTGGGGAAGTTGGGCACTGAAGCTTTCTTT.

The rearrangement uses TRBV12-3 or TRBV12-4 and TRBJ1-5; D unresolved. Trimming pared 5 bases from V and 6 bases from J, leaving 8 bases between. CDR3 length: 12 residues. The CDR3 DNA sequence: TGTGCCAGCAGTATTATTGGTCAGCCCCAGCATTTT. It is translated as CASSIIGQPQHF.

This clonotype was detected a few times. The CDR3: CASSQGQGAGYGYTF. The DNA of the CDR3 is TGCGCCAGCAGCCAAGGACAGGGGGCTGGGTATGGCTACACCTTC. The V gene is TRBV4-1, the J gene TRBJ1-2, with 10 bases fitting TRBD1. V was pared by 1 base and J by 5 bases, with 4 bases of the junction left unmatched. CDR1 is MGHRA, CDR2 YSYEKL, per germline. This CDR3 has 15 residues.

The gene calls are TRBV5-1 and TRBJ2-4, with D unresolved. This CDR3 spans 10 amino acids. Trimming stripped 2 bases from V and 8 bases from J, with 2 bases between. Germline loops: CDR1 SGHRS, CDR2 YFSETQ. CDR3 nucleotides: TGCGCCAGCAGCTTATACATTCAGTACTTC. Its protein is CASSLYIQYF. The whole variable domain, remainder taken from reference TRBV5-1 and TRBJ2-4, is KAGVTQTPRYLIKTRGQQVTLSCSPISGHRSVSWYQQTPGQGLQFLFEYFSETQRNKGNFPGRFSGRQFSNSRSEMNVSTLELGDSALYLCASSLYIQYFGAGTRLSVL.

This clonotype was counted between two and nine times. The chain links TRBV7-8 to TRBJ1-5; a possible D gene is TRBD1 (6 bases). In germline, CDR1 is SGHVS, CDR2 FQNEAQ. The CDR3 has 19 residues. Trimming pared 2 bases from V and 1 base from J, leaving 21 bases between. DNA of the CDR3: TGTGCCAGCAGCTTATCTGAGATACAGGGAGTCTTGAGCAATCAGCCCCAGCATTTT. It specifies CASSLSEIQGVLSNQPQHF.

A few counts support this clonotype. The J gene is TRBJ2-5, the V gene TRBV9; 10 nucleotides line up with TRBD2. Germline assignment: CDR1 SGDLS and CDR2 YYNGEE. Trimming removed 1 base from V and 5 bases from J; junction bases left unmatched: 5. The CDR3 length is 15 residues. As DNA, the CDR3 is TGTGCCAGCAGCGTACAGAGCGGGGGGGCGGAGACCCAGTACTTC. Its translation is CASSVQSGGAETQYF.

This chain uses TRBV12-3 or TRBV12-4 with TRBJ1-1; D uncertain. Trimming left V 6 bases short and J 2 bases short, with 10 bases between. The CDR3 contains 13 residues. The CDR3: CASRREVNTEAFF. CDR3 sequence (DNA): TGTGCCAGCAGGAGAGAAGTAAACACTGAAGCTTTCTTT.

In its sample, this clonotype was seen a few times. The J gene is TRBJ1-4, the V gene TRBV5-1, with no clear D. In germline, CDR1 is SGHRS, CDR2 YFSETQ. The CDR3 runs to 14 residues. Trimming pared 0 bases from V and 4 bases from J, leaving 7 bases between. The CDR3: CASSLDADNEKLFF. CDR3 DNA sequence: TGCGCCAGCAGCTTGGACGCAGATAATGAAAAACTGTTTTTT. Variable domain in full (rest from reference TRBV5-1 and TRBJ1-4): KAGVTQTPRYLIKTRGQQVTLSCSPISGHRSVSWYQQTPGQGLQFLFEYFSETQRNKGNFPGRFSGRQFSNSRSEMNVSTLELGDSALYLCASSLDADNEKLFFGSGTQLSVL.

In nucleotides, the CDR3 is TGTGCCAGCGCCCTCTCCTTCTCAGGCTTCCAAGAGACCCAGTACTTC. Its translation: CASALSFSGFQETQYF. The rearrangement joins TRBV7-2 to TRBJ2-5; D gene uncertain. Germline V CDR1 and CDR2: SGHTA, FQGNSA. The CDR3 consists of 16 residues. V lost 8 bases to trimming and J lost 1 base, with 20 bases between them.

In its sample, this clonotype was seen a few times. This chain connects TRBV6-2 or TRBV6-3 to TRBJ2-7, with D maybe TRBD1 (6 bases). The germline V and J ends were trimmed by 2 bases and 2 bases, with 16 bases remaining between them. Germline CDR1 and CDR2: MNHEY and SVGEGT. The CDR3 is made up of 16 amino acids. DNA of the CDR3: TGTGCCAGCAGTTACCCGCTTGACAGGATAGCCTACGAGCAGTACGTC. The encoded protein is CASSYPLDRIAYEQYV.

This clonotype was recorded a few times. J is TRBJ1-1 and V is TRBV4-3; D gene unclear. V lost 0 bases and J 4 bases, leaving 12 bases between the germline ends. The CDR3 spans 15 residues. In germline, CDR1 is LGHNA, CDR2 YSLEER. The CDR3 nucleotides are TGCGCCAGCAGCCAAGATTACGGTTATGGCACTGAAGCTTTCTTT. It translates to CASSQDYGYGTEAFF.

This clonotype was found many times. This chain connects TRBV5-1 to TRBJ2-5; D uncertain. CDR1 and CDR2 (germline): SGHRS, YFSETQ. CDR3 length: 13 amino acids. The V and J ends lost 4 bases and 2 bases respectively, with 9 bases between them. This chain's CDR3 is CASSMIVQETQYF. In DNA, the CDR3 is TGCGCCAGCAGCATGATAGTACAAGAGACCCAGTACTTC.

This clonotype was counted many times. This rearrangement joins TRBV29-1 to TRBJ2-3; tentatively, D is TRBD1 (5 bases). This CDR3 has 13 amino acids. CDR1 and CDR2 (germline): SQVTM, ANQGSEA. V was trimmed by 7 bases and J by 1 base, leaving 12 bases between them. DNA for the CDR3: TGCAGCGCGTCTGACAGCCGCACAGATACGCAGTATTTT. Its translation is CSASDSRTDTQYF.

In its sample, this clonotype was seen a few times. The chain is built from TRBV5-1 and TRBJ1-6; D uncertain. V was pared by 5 bases and J by 0 bases, with 9 bases between. The CDR3 totals 15 residues. Looked up from germline, CDR1 is SGHRS and CDR2 is YFSETQ. The CDR3 region has the DNA TGCGCCAGCAGAGCGGGGAGCTCCTATAATTCACCCCTCCACTTT. It translates to CASRAGSSYNSPLHF.

This clonotype was seen only a few times. V and J are TRBV29-1 and TRBJ1-3; D is unclear. This CDR3 contains 12 residues. V lost 6 bases, J lost 4 bases, and 10 bases lay in between. Germline CDR1 is SQVTM and CDR2 is ANQGSEA. As DNA, the CDR3 is TGCAGCGTCGGCTGGAACGGAAACACCATATATTTT. Translation: CSVGWNGNTIYF.

There are a few counts of this clonotype. The CDR3 DNA sequence: TGCAGCGTATCTAACACTGAAGCTTTCTTT. Encoded protein: CSVSNTEAFF. The rearrangement uses TRBV29-1 and TRBJ1-1; D unresolved. Trimming removed 6 bases at V and 2 bases at J, with 4 bases between. This CDR3 contains 10 residues. In germline, CDR1 is SQVTM, CDR2 ANQGSEA. The full variable domain, rest sourced from reference TRBV29-1 and TRBJ1-1, is SAVISQKPSRDICQRGTSLTIQCQVDSQVTMMFWYRQQPGQSLTLIATANQGSEATYESGFVIDKFPISRPNLTFSTLTVSNMSPEDSSIYLCSVSNTEAFFGQGTRLTVV.

The CDR3 nucleotides are TGTGCCAGCAGCTTCTGGGACAGGTGGAATGAGCAGTTCTTC. It translates to CASSFWDRWNEQFF. This chain uses TRBV7-9 with TRBJ2-1, with 8 bases matching TRBD1. The CDR3 extends over 14 amino acids. Germline values: CDR1 SEHNR, CDR2 FQNEAQ (reference sequence). After removal of 3 bases from V and 7 bases from J, the junction contained 5 bases not matched to a gene.

This clonotype was seen a handful of times. The V call is TRBV12-3 or TRBV12-4, the J call TRBJ2-2; D is perhaps TRBD1 (5 bases). V gave up 3 bases and J gave up 2 bases, with 10 bases separating them. The CDR3 consists of 15 residues. The CDR3 loop reads CASSFLDINTGELFF. CDR3 DNA sequence: TGTGCCAGCAGTTTTTTGGACATAAACACCGGGGAGCTGTTTTTT.

The sample holds many counts of this clonotype. The gene calls are TRBV7-2 and TRBJ2-5; possible D gene TRBD1, 6 bases. CDR1 and CDR2 (germline): SGHTA, FQGNSA. The CDR3 is 16 residues long. The germline V and J ends were trimmed by 4 bases and 2 bases, with 17 bases remaining between them. In DNA form, the CDR3 reads TGTGCCAGCAGCTCGAGGAAAACAGGGTTTCAAGAGACCCAGTACTTC. Translated: CASSSRKTGFQETQYF. Variable domain in full (rest from reference TRBV7-2 and TRBJ2-5): GAGVSQSPSNKVTEKGKDVELRCDPISGHTALYWYRQSLGQGLEFLIYFQGNSAPDKSGLPSDRFSAERTGGSVSTLTIQRTQQEDSAVYLCASSSRKTGFQETQYFGPGTRLLVL.

The rearrangement uses TRBV20-1 and TRBJ2-1; D call uncertain. This CDR3 is 15 amino acids long. The V end lost 4 bases, the J end lost 7 bases, and 20 bases lay between the germline ends. Germline CDR1 and CDR2: DFQATT and SNEGSKA (reference sequence). CDR3 sequence reads: CSAISLVIISNEQFF. The CDR3 coding sequence is TGCAGTGCTATAAGCCTCGTCATCATCAGTAATGAGCAGTTCTTC.